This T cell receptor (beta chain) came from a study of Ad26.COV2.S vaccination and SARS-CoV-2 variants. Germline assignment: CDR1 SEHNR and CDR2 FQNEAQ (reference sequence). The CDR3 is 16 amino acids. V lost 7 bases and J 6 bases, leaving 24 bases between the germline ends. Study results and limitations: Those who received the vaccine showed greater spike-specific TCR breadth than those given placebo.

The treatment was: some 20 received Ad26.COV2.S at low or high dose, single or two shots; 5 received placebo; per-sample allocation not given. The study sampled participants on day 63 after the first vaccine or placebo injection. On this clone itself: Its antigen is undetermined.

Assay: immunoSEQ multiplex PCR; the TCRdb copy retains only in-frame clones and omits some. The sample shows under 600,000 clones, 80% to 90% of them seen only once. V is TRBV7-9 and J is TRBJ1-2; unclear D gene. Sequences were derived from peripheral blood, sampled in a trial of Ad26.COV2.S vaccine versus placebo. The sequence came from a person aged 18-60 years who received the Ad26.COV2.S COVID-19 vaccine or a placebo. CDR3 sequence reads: CASTSTAPDWGDGYTF. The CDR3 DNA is TGTGCCAGCACTTCAACGGCGCCAGACTGGGGTGATGGCTACACCTTC.